This TCR beta chain was sequenced during a study of blood T cell repertoires in COVID-19. About the research overall: PBMCs, B-cell-depleted T cells, or T cells were the source of the cDNA or gDNA that made up the material.

CDR3 length equals 13 residues. Germline V CDR1 and CDR2: SGHVS, FNYEAQ. Between the trimmed V and J ends, which lost 3 bases and 0 bases, there was a span of 4 bases. How the authors handled the data: Amplification from reference gene primers served as the basis for estimated nucleated cell counts. The data were produced by immunoSEQ multiplex PCR, yet TCRdb's version contains in-frame clones alone and is incomplete. Clone size and V and J calls were adopted from that table, with D and trimming inferred from the DNA. The table has some 89,000 clones, 87% seen once; the top ten hold 15%. Sequenced: peripheral blood. The chain joins TRBV7-6 to TRBJ2-3, with D hard to call. The receptor was isolated from a human donor in a cohort sampled during active COVID-19. In nucleotides, the CDR3 is TGTGCCAGCAGCTTTCTTAGCACAGATACGCAGTATTTT. It translates to CASSFLSTDTQYF. The whole variable domain, filled in from reference TRBV7-6 and TRBJ2-3, reads GAGVSQSPRYKVTKRGQDVALRCDPISGHVSLYWYRQALGQGPEFLTYFNYEAQQDKSGLPNDRFSAERPEGSISTLTIQRTEQRDSAMYRCASSFLSTDTQYFGPGTRLTVL.